This is a list of T cell receptor beta chains from one sample in a study of cytomegalovirus exposure and HLA in healthy donors. The assay was immunoSEQ multiplex PCR, and TCRdb's table has in-frame clones only and misses some. Of some 130,000 clones in the sample, roughly three quarters were seen once. Sequencing was done on a sample of PBMCs. These TCRs come from a man aged 40-50 years in good health and CMV-seronegative. The CDR3 runs from the conserved cysteine through the conserved F or W. A D gene is named only where the DNA matches it firmly. For some rows the clone size is stated as once, few or many, or as a class when expanded; others skip it.

CDR3: CASSDRESYNSPLHF
DNA: TGTGCCAGCAGTGATCGGGAATCCTATAATTCACCCCTCCACTTT
V: TRBV2
length: 15
J: TRBJ1-6
D: -
size: -

CDR3: CASRVGTSGIGDEQFF
DNA: TGCGCCAGCAGAGTTGGTACCAGCGGGATCGGGGATGAGCAGTTCTTC
V: TRBV5-1
length: 16
J: TRBJ2-1
D: TRBD2
size: few

CDR3: CASSGRGTGQGQFF
DNA: TGTGCCAGCAGCGGCCGTGGGACAGGGCAGGGGCAGTTCTTC
V: TRBV7-9
length: 14
J: TRBJ2-1
D: TRBD1
size: once

CDR3: CASSFQGANTEAFF
DNA: TGTGCCAGCAGCTTTCAGGGGGCGAACACTGAAGCTTTCTTT
V: TRBV11-1
length: 14
J: TRBJ1-1
D: TRBD1
size: -

CDR3: CASSLGVRGGNEKLFF
DNA: TGTGCCAGCAGCTTAGGCGTTAGAGGGGGAAATGAAAAACTGTTTTTT
V: TRBV7-2
length: 16
J: TRBJ1-4
D: -
size: -

CDR3: CASSAIDRVSYGYTF
DNA: TGTGCCAGCAGTGCGATCGACAGGGTCAGCTATGGCTACACCTTC
V: TRBV6-1
length: 15
J: TRBJ1-2
D: TRBD1
size: -

CDR3: CASREWATGGYYQPQHF
DNA: TGTGCCAGCAGAGAGTGGGCTACAGGGGGCTATTATCAGCCCCAGCATTTT
V: TRBV2
length: 17
J: TRBJ1-5
D: TRBD1
size: once

CDR3: CAHTRQGEEQYF
DNA: TGTGCCCATACCAGGCAGGGGGAAGAGCAGTACTTC
V: TRBV6-6
length: 12
J: TRBJ2-7
D: TRBD1
size: -

CDR3: CSVEGELHTDTQYF
DNA: TGCAGCGTTGAAGGGGAGCTCCACACAGATACGCAGTATTTT
V: TRBV29-1
length: 14
J: TRBJ2-3
D: -
size: few

CDR3: CASSILAGNNEQFF
DNA: TGTGCCAGTAGTATACTAGCGGGTAACAATGAGCAGTTCTTC
V: TRBV19
length: 14
J: TRBJ2-1
D: TRBD2
size: -

CDR3: CASSSGTGGSNTEAFF
DNA: TGTGCCAGCAGTTCCGGGACAGGGGGCTCGAACACTGAAGCTTTCTTT
V: TRBV27
length: 16
J: TRBJ1-1
D: TRBD1
size: -

CDR3: CSVEKGTGWSYGYTF
DNA: TGCAGCGTTGAGAAGGGGACAGGGTGGAGCTATGGCTACACCTTC
V: TRBV29-1
length: 15
J: TRBJ1-2
D: TRBD1
size: once

CDR3: CASSPRRQGGGQETQYF
DNA: TGTGCCAGCTCACCGCGACGTCAGGGAGGTGGGCAAGAGACCCAGTACTTC
V: TRBV18
length: 17
J: TRBJ2-5
D: -
size: -

CDR3: CASSLPGLGTDEQFF
DNA: TGTGCCAGCAGCTTACCGGGCTTAGGGACTGATGAGCAGTTCTTC
V: TRBV7-9
length: 15
J: TRBJ2-1
D: -
size: once

CDR3: CASSQGQGTAGRGDTQYF
DNA: TGTGCCAGCAGCCAAGGGCAGGGGACCGCTGGGCGTGGAGATACGCAGTATTTT
V: TRBV4-2
length: 18
J: TRBJ2-3
D: -
size: -

CDR3: CASSTGLAAHRVDTQYF
DNA: TGTGCCAGCAGCACCGGACTAGCGGCCCATCGGGTAGATACGCAGTATTTT
V: TRBV5-4
length: 17
J: TRBJ2-3
D: TRBD2
size: -

CDR3: CASSRGQVATEAFF
DNA: TGTGCCAGTAGTAGAGGACAGGTTGCCACTGAAGCTTTCTTT
V: TRBV19
length: 14
J: TRBJ1-1
D: TRBD1
size: -

CDR3: CASSLTSGTRIRWDEQFF
DNA: TGCGCCAGCAGCTTGACCTCCGGGACTAGAATTCGGTGGGATGAGCAGTTCTTC
V: TRBV4-3
length: 18
J: TRBJ2-1
D: TRBD2
size: -

CDR3: CASSQGTADHEQYF
DNA: TGCGCCAGCAGCCAAGGTACAGCGGACCACGAGCAGTACTTC
V: TRBV4-3
length: 14
J: TRBJ2-7
D: -
size: few

CDR3: CASGAGALVEQFF
DNA: TGCGCCAGCGGGGCGGGGGCCCTCGTAGAGCAGTTCTTC
V: TRBV10-2
length: 13
J: TRBJ2-1
D: -
size: -

CDR3: CASSQEEGRSGANVLTF
DNA: TGTGCCAGCAGCCAAGAGGAGGGCCGCTCTGGGGCCAACGTCCTGACTTTC
V: TRBV14
length: 17
J: TRBJ2-6
D: -
size: once

CDR3: CASSFTVAKNIQYF
DNA: TGTGCCAGCAGCTTCACAGTAGCCAAAAACATTCAGTACTTC
V: TRBV7-2
length: 14
J: TRBJ2-4
D: -
size: -

CDR3: CATSREHPIVEGPYNEQFF
DNA: TGTGCCACCAGCAGAGAACATCCCATTGTGGAGGGCCCATACAATGAGCAGTTCTTC
V: TRBV15
length: 19
J: TRBJ2-1
D: -
size: once

CDR3: CASKTQGDTEAFF
DNA: TGTGCCAGCAAAACACAGGGGGACACTGAAGCTTTCTTT
V: TRBV6-1
length: 13
J: TRBJ1-1
D: TRBD1
size: -